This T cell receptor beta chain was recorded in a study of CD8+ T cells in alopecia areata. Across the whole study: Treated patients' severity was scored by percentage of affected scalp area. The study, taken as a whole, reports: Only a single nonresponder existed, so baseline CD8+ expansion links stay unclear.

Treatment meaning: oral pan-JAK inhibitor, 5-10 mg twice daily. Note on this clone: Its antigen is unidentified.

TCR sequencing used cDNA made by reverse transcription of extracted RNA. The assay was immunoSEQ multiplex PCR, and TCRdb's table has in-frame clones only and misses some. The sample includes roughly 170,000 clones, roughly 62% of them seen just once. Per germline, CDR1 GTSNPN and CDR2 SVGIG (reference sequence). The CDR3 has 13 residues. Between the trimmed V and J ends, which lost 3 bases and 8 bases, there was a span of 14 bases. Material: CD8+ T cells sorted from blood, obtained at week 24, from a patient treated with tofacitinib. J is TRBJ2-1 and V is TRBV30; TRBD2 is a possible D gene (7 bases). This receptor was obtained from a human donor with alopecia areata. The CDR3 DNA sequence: TGTGCCTGGAGGAGGGGGGGGTTCGATGAGCAGTTCTTC. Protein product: CAWRRGGFDEQFF.